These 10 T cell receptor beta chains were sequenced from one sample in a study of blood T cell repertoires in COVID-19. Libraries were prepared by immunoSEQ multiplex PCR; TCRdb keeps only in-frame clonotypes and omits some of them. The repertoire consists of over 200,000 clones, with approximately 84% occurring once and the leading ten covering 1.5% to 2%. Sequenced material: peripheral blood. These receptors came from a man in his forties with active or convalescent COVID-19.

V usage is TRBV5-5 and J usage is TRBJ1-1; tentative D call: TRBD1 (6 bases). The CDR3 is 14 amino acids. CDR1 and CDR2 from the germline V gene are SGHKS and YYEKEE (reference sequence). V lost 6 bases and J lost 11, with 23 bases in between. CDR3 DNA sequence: TGTGCCAGCACCCCCAGGGGTGGGGCCGGGATGGCTTTCTTT. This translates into CASTPRGGAGMAFF.

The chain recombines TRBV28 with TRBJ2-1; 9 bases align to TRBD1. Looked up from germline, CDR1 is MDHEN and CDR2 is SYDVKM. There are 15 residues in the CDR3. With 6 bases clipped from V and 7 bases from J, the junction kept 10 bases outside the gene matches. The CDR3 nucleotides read TGTGCCAGCAGAGTGACAGGGGGATCGGGGAATGAGCAGTTCTTC. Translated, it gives CASRVTGGSGNEQFF.

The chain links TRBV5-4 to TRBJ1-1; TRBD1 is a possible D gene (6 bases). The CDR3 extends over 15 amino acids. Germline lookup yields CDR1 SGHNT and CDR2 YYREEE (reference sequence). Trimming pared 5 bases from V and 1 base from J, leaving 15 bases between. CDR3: CASRGPQGGNTEAFF. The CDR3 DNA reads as TGTGCCAGCAGGGGGCCACAGGGCGGGAACACTGAAGCTTTCTTT.

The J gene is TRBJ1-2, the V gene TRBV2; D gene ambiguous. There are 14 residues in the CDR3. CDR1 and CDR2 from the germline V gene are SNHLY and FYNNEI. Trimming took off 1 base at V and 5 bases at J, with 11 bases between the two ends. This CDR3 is CASSEDGRGYGYTF. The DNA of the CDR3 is TGTGCCAGCAGTGAAGACGGCAGAGGATATGGCTACACCTTC.

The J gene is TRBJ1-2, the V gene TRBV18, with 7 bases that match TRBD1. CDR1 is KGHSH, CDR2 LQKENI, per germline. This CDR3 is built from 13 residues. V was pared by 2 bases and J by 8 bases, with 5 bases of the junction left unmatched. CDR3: CASSPEQGRGYTF. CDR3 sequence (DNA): TGTGCCAGCTCACCAGAACAGGGGCGGGGCTACACCTTC. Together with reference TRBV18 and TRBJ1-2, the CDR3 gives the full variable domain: NAGVMQNPRHLVRRRGQEARLRCSPMKGHSHVYWYRQLPEEGLKFMVYLQKENIIDESGMPKERFSAEFPKEGPSILRIQQVVRGDSAAYFCASSPEQGRGYTFGSGTRLTVV.

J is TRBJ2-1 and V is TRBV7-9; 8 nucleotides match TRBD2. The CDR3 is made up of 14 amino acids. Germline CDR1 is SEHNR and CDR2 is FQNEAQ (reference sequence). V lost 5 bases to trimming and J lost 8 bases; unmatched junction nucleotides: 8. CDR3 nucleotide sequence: TGTGCCAGCAGCCCCACGGGGGGGTGGGATGAGCAGTTCTTC. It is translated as CASSPTGGWDEQFF.

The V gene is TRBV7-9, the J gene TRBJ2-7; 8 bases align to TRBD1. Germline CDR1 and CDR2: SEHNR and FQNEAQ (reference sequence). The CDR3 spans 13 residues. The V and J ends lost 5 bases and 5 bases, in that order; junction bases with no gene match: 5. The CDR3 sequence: CASSRQGTDEQYF. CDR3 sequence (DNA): TGTGCCAGCAGCCGACAGGGGACCGACGAGCAGTACTTC.

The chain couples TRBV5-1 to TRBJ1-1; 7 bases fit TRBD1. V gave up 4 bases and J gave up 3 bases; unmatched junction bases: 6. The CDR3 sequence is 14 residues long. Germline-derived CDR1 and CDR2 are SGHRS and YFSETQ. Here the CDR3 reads CASSPRGRDTEAFF. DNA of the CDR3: TGCGCCAGCAGCCCAAGGGGGCGGGACACTGAAGCTTTCTTT.

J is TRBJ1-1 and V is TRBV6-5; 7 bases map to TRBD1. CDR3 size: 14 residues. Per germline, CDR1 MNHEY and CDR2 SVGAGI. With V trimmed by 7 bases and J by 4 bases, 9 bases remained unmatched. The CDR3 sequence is CASKYDRVVTEAFF. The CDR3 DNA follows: TGTGCCAGCAAATATGACAGGGTTGTCACTGAAGCTTTCTTT.

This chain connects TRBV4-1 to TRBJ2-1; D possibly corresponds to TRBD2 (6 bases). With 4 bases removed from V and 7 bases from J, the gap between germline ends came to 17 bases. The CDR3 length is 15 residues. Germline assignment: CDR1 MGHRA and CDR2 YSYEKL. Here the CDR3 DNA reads TGCGCCAGCAGCCCTCTCCCCGGGACTCCGAATGAGCAGTTCTTC. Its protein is CASSPLPGTPNEQFF.